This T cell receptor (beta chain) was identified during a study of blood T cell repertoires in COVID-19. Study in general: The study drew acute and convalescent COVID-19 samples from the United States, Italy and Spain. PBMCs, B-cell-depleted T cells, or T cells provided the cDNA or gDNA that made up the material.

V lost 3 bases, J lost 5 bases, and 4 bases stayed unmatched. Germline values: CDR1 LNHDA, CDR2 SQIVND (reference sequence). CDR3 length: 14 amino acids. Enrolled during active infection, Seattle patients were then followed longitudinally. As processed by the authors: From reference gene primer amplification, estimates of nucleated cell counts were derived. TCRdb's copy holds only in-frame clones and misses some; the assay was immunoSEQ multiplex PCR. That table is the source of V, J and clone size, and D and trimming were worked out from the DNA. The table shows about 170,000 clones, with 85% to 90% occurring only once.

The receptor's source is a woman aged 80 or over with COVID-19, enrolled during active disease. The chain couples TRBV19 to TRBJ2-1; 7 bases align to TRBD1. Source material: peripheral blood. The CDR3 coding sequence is TGTGCCAGTAGTATCCGAGGGGGCCACAATGAGCAGTTCTTC. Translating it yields CASSIRGGHNEQFF.